This TCR beta chain came from a study of T cell responses to AZD1222 COVID-19 vaccine. TCRdb's copy holds only in-frame clones and misses some; the assay was immunoSEQ multiplex PCR. The table shows 150,000 to 200,000 clones, with about nine tenths occurring only once. The sequenced sample was peripheral blood, obtained 28 days after the second AZD1222 dose. This sequence originates from an adult who received the AZD1222 COVID-19 vaccine.

The CDR3 spells CASSLRSAGAGGQNEQFF. The CDR3 DNA reads TGTGCCAGCAGCTTAAGGTCCGCAGGAGCGGGAGGGCAAAATGAGCAGTTCTTC. The J gene is TRBJ2-1, the V gene TRBV7-2; 10 bases fit TRBD2. V lost 2 bases and J lost 7; bases outside the gene matches: 14. CDR3 size: 18 residues. CDR1 and CDR2 (germline): SGHTA, FQGNSA.